This T cell receptor (beta chain) was observed in a study of OX40 agonist ivuxolimab in advanced cancers. Whole-study context: An agonistic anti-OX40 (CD134) antibody, ivuxolimab, was used to treat the patients. The group had a mean age of about 60 years, ranged from 23 to 79, and was less than 85% male.

Method: immunoSEQ multiplex PCR; TCRdb's copy keeps in-frame clones and lacks some. The repertoire holds approximately 43,000 clones, with about 83% as singletons. Regarding this clone: Its antigen remains unidentified.

Unmatched junction bases numbered 5, after V lost 2 bases and J lost 4 bases. CDR1 LNHDA and CDR2 SQIVND come from the germline V gene (reference sequence). The CDR3 is 15 residues long. General study findings and limits: Both CD4+ and CD8+ T cell populations in blood had undergone clonal expansion by week 6 at 0.1 to 3.0 mg/kg. The mean number of expanded clones was higher in CD8+ T cells than in CD4+.

The specimen comprised CD4+ or CD8+ T cells sorted from blood, sampled in a trial of the OX40 agonist ivuxolimab. This chain connects TRBV19 to TRBJ1-5; 7 nucleotides match TRBD1. This sequence originates from an adult with an advanced solid tumor such as melanoma, head and neck, liver or kidney cancer. CDR3 nucleotide sequence: TGTGCCAGTAGTATATCGAGGGGGCGGAATCAGCCCCAGCATTTT. Its translation is CASSISRGRNQPQHF.